At least ten counts were recorded for the clone carrying this T cell receptor beta chain. The entry originates in a study of blood T cells in healthy people across ages. The authors ran a second PCR of roughly 6 to 12 cycles using a sample-barcoded 5' primer and a J-beta primer mix. Each cDNA molecule was tagged by a template-switch adaptor with 12 random nucleotides. TCRdb recomputed calls from the 5' RACE reads with MiXCR, one row per CDR3 protein. Of 600,000 or so distinct CDR3 sequences listed, roughly 48% were seen once; the top ten hold about 26%. This CDR3 region has 16 residues. Germline V gene lookup returns CDR1 MNHEY and CDR2 SVGAGI. V lost 7 bases and J lost 5; bases outside the gene matches: 14.

This receptor was identified in a man older than 75 in good health. What was sequenced was blood. This chain joins TRBV6-5 and TRBJ1-1, with TRBD1 identical over 9 bases. CDR3 in DNA: TGTGCCAGCATTGTCGGGACAGGGCATTCGGGAACTGAAGCTTTCTTT. Translating gives CASIVGTGHSGTEAFF.